A selection of T cell receptor beta chains follows, all from one sample in a study of fetal regulatory T cell absence and autoimmunity. Produced via immunoSEQ multiplex PCR; TCRdb's table is partial and in-frame only. The data hold 45,000 to 50,000 clones, with roughly 80% observed a single time. The sequenced material came from cord blood. The receptors derive from a newborn boy with IPEX syndrome. The CDR3 runs from the conserved cysteine through the conserved F or W. Each record gives: J gene, clone size, D gene, CDR3 length, V gene, CDR3 protein, CDR3 DNA. A D gene is named only where the DNA matches it firmly. The size field is filled for only some rows; it gives once, few, many or a size class.

TRBJ1-1,.,TRBD1,15,TRBV11-2,CASSDRTGRAKRAFF,TGTGCCAGCAGCGATCGGACAGGGAGGGCCAAGCGGGCTTTCTTT
TRBJ1-6,.,.,15,TRBV6-1,CASSESGRGNSPLHF,TGTGCCAGCAGTGAAAGTGGCAGGGGAAATTCACCCCTCCACTTT
TRBJ2-3,.,TRBD2,16,TRBV4-2,CASSQDGGRGTDTQYF,TGTGCCAGCAGCCAAGATGGCGGGAGAGGCACAGATACGCAGTATTTT
TRBJ2-7,.,TRBD2,16,TRBV6-5,CASSFRTSGASYEQYF,TGTGCCAGCAGTTTCAGGACTAGCGGGGCCTCCTACGAGCAGTACTTC
TRBJ2-2,.,TRBD2,18,TRBV7-2,CASSPQPGLAGLTGELFF,TGTGCCAGCAGCCCTCAACCGGGACTAGCGGGACTCACCGGGGAGCTGTTTTTT
TRBJ2-1,.,.,17,TRBV4-1,CASSQTDGLAMNNEQFF,TGCGCCAGCAGCCAAACAGACGGCTTAGCGATGAACAATGAGCAGTTCTTC
TRBJ2-2,.,TRBD2,16,TRBV5-1,CASSLVPGGITGELFF,TGCGCCAGCAGCTTGGTGCCGGGAGGTATCACCGGGGAGCTGTTTTTT
TRBJ1-1,few,TRBD1,13,TRBV6-5,CASTRGRDSEAFF,TGTGCCAGCACCCGCGGCCGGGACAGTGAAGCTTTCTTT
TRBJ2-3,.,TRBD2,14,TRBV19,CASSIRGGTDTQYF,TGTGCCAGTAGTATACGGGGGGGCACAGATACGCAGTATTTT
TRBJ2-7,once,.,15,TRBV12-5,CASGLAGSQGYEQYF,TGTGCTAGTGGTTTGGCAGGGTCCCAAGGCTACGAGCAGTACTTC
TRBJ2-7,.,.,12,TRBV15,CATSRDRYEQYF,TGTGCCACCAGCAGAGACAGGTACGAGCAGTACTTC
TRBJ2-1,.,.,15,TRBV30,CAWSVGSYPPNEQFF,TGTGCCTGGAGTGTGGGGTCCTATCCCCCCAATGAGCAGTTCTTC
TRBJ2-7,few,TRBD1,15,TRBV5-4,CASSLDRGITYEQYF,TGTGCCAGCAGCCTGGACAGGGGGATTACCTACGAGCAGTACTTC
TRBJ2-7,few,.,15,TRBV11-2,CASSLARVASYEQYF,TGTGCCAGCAGCTTAGCCAGAGTGGCATCCTACGAGCAGTACTTC
TRBJ2-7,few,.,13,TRBV7-6,CASSSTPSYEQYF,TGTGCCAGCAGTTCGACTCCGTCCTACGAGCAGTACTTC
TRBJ2-2,once,TRBD2,16,TRBV5-1,CASSLELAGAGGELFF,TGCGCCAGCAGCTTGGAACTAGCGGGGGCCGGCGGGGAGCTGTTTTTT
TRBJ2-7,few,TRBD1,13,TRBV2,CASGDDRGHEQYF,TGTGCCAGCGGGGACGACAGGGGCCACGAGCAGTACTTC
TRBJ2-2,.,TRBD2,15,TRBV5-8,CASSLAGGYTGELFF,TGTGCCAGCAGCTTAGCGGGGGGATACACCGGGGAGCTGTTTTTT
TRBJ2-7,.,.,13,TRBV4-1,CASRETLVDEQYF,TGCGCCAGCCGGGAGACACTAGTGGACGAGCAGTACTTC
TRBJ2-2,once,TRBD1,15,TRBV6-5,CASSRDRANTGELFF,TGTGCCAGCAGTCGGGACAGGGCGAACACCGGGGAGCTGTTTTTT
TRBJ2-3,.,.,13,TRBV5-4,CASTQGVADTQYF,TGTGCCAGCACCCAAGGAGTCGCAGATACGCAGTATTTT
TRBJ2-1,.,.,16,TRBV9,CASSQTRLGGLNEQFF,TGTGCCAGCAGCCAAACAAGACTAGGTGGCCTCAATGAGCAGTTCTTC
TRBJ2-5,.,TRBD2,14,TRBV30,CAWSMGSGIETQYF,TGTGCCTGGAGTATGGGTAGCGGGATAGAGACCCAGTACTTC
TRBJ2-7,few,.,14,TRBV5-1,CASSQGLSSYEQYF,TGCGCCAGCTCCCAAGGGCTTAGCTCCTACGAGCAGTACTTC
TRBJ1-4,.,TRBD1,15,TRBV5-1,CASSPDRGILEKLFF,TGCGCCAGCAGCCCAGACAGGGGAATACTTGAAAAACTGTTTTTT
TRBJ2-2,.,.,15,TRBV21-1,CASRLGGANTGELFF,TGTGCCAGCCGACTGGGGGGGGCGAACACCGGGGAGCTGTTTTTT
TRBJ2-7,few,.,12,TRBV2,CASSPGANEQYF,TGTGCCAGCAGCCCAGGAGCAAACGAGCAGTACTTC
TRBJ1-1,.,TRBD1,15,TRBV5-1,CASRGQGAMNTEAFF,TGCGCCAGCAGGGGACAGGGGGCAATGAACACTGAAGCTTTCTTT
TRBJ2-2,.,TRBD1,13,TRBV7-6,CASSQTGPGELFF,TGTGCCAGCAGCCAGACAGGGCCCGGGGAGCTGTTTTTT
TRBJ2-5,.,.,13,TRBV18,CASSPDGQETQYF,TGTGCCAGCTCACCTGACGGCCAAGAGACCCAGTACTTC
TRBJ2-3,.,TRBD1,17,TRBV9,CASSVAEGAPLTDTQYF,TGTGCCAGCAGCGTAGCTGAGGGGGCACCTCTCACAGATACGCAGTATTTT